This entry describes one T cell receptor beta chain. Data came from immunoSEQ multiplex PCR; TCRdb stores just in-frame clones and leaves some out. The top ten hold roughly 1.3% of the sample, which has some 150,000 clones, roughly 92% seen once. This sample is drawn from a study of T cell responses to AZD1222 COVID-19 vaccine. Germline V CDR1 and CDR2: SEHNR, FQNEAQ (reference sequence). Trimming pared 8 bases from V and 2 bases from J, leaving 15 bases between. The CDR3 is 14 residues long. This clonotype was obtained from an adult in good health. The sample here was peripheral blood, taken on day 0 of AZD1222 vaccination. This rearrangement joins TRBV7-9 to TRBJ1-1; D gene ambiguous. CDR3 sequence (DNA): TGTGCCAGCTTGCCTAAGCTATTTAACACTGAAGCTTTCTTT. It translates to CASLPKLFNTEAFF.